Listed below are T cell receptor beta chains from one sample, sequenced in a study of blood T cells in healthy people across ages. A single record per CDR3 protein comes from TCRdb applying MiXCR to the 5' RACE reads. The data contain fewer than 900,000 distinct CDR3 sequences, roughly 41% of them singletons. Sequencing was done on a sample of blood. The origin of the receptors is a woman in her sixties in good health. CDR3s include the opening cysteine and the closing phenylalanine or tryptophan. The D gene is left open where the match is weak. Some rows mark clone size as missing; the rest say once, few, many or name a class of expanded clone.

cdr3_nt: TGTGCCACCAGTGACCCCGGACAGGGGAACACTGAAGCTTTCTTT
cdr3_aa: CATSDPGQGNTEAFF
d_call: TRBD1
clone_size: NA
cdr3_length: 15
v_call: TRBV24-1
j_call: TRBJ1-1

cdr3_nt: TGTGCCAGCAGCGAGAGGGCAGACGACAATGAGCAGTTCTTC
cdr3_aa: CASSERADDNEQFF
d_call: NA
clone_size: few
cdr3_length: 14
v_call: TRBV5-5
j_call: TRBJ2-1

cdr3_nt: TGCAGTGCTAGTGTGAGAGGGGAGACCCAGTACTTC
cdr3_aa: CSASVRGETQYF
d_call: NA
clone_size: NA
cdr3_length: 12
v_call: TRBV20-1
j_call: TRBJ2-5

cdr3_nt: TGTGCCAGCAGCCAAGATTTCCAGAACACTGAAGCTTTCTTT
cdr3_aa: CASSQDFQNTEAFF
d_call: NA
clone_size: few
cdr3_length: 14
v_call: TRBV3-1
j_call: TRBJ1-1

cdr3_nt: TGTGCCACCGTGGGGGGTTTGAAAGAGACCCAGTACTTC
cdr3_aa: CATVGGLKETQYF
d_call: NA
clone_size: NA
cdr3_length: 13
v_call: TRBV24-1
j_call: TRBJ2-5

cdr3_nt: TGTGCCAGCAGCCAAGATCGGGGGGGCTCCTACAATGAGCAGTTCTTC
cdr3_aa: CASSQDRGGSYNEQFF
d_call: TRBD2
clone_size: NA
cdr3_length: 16
v_call: TRBV4-2
j_call: TRBJ2-1

cdr3_nt: TGTGCCAGCGGGCCTTCGGGGAGAGGGCCGGCTTTCTTT
cdr3_aa: CASGPSGRGPAFF
d_call: NA
clone_size: NA
cdr3_length: 13
v_call: TRBV3-1
j_call: TRBJ1-1

cdr3_nt: TGTGCCACCAGTGACGGGACAGGGTACAATGAGCAGTTCTTC
cdr3_aa: CATSDGTGYNEQFF
d_call: TRBD1
clone_size: many
cdr3_length: 14
v_call: TRBV24-1
j_call: TRBJ2-1

cdr3_nt: TGTGCCAGCAGCTTAGCACAGGGGGCACACAATCAGCCCCAGCATTTT
cdr3_aa: CASSLAQGAHNQPQHF
d_call: TRBD1
clone_size: NA
cdr3_length: 16
v_call: TRBV7-9
j_call: TRBJ1-5

cdr3_nt: TGTGCCAGCAGCTTAGCGCCCAGGGTCACTGAAGCTTTCTTT
cdr3_aa: CASSLAPRVTEAFF
d_call: NA
clone_size: NA
cdr3_length: 14
v_call: TRBV7-2
j_call: TRBJ1-1

cdr3_nt: TGTGCCAGCAGTAAGGGACAGGGGGCCGTTGGCACTGAAGCTTTCTTT
cdr3_aa: CASSKGQGAVGTEAFF
d_call: TRBD1
clone_size: NA
cdr3_length: 16
v_call: TRBV6-6
j_call: TRBJ1-1

cdr3_nt: TGTGCCAGCAGCCTGGCAGGCAGTAACAATGAGCAGTTCTTC
cdr3_aa: CASSLAGSNNEQFF
d_call: NA
clone_size: few
cdr3_length: 14
v_call: TRBV7-3
j_call: TRBJ2-1

cdr3_nt: TGTGCCAGCTCACCACCATCTGGGGACGGAGAAAAACTGTTTTTT
cdr3_aa: CASSPPSGDGEKLFF
d_call: NA
clone_size: few
cdr3_length: 15
v_call: TRBV18
j_call: TRBJ1-4

cdr3_nt: TGTGCCAGCAGCGCCCAAACATCTTCACCCCTCCACTTT
cdr3_aa: CASSAQTSSPLHF
d_call: NA
clone_size: few
cdr3_length: 13
v_call: TRBV9
j_call: TRBJ1-6

cdr3_nt: TGCAGTGCTCCCAGGCCCGGAGACAACTCCTACGAGCAGTACTTC
cdr3_aa: CSAPRPGDNSYEQYF
d_call: NA
clone_size: once
cdr3_length: 15
v_call: TRBV20-1
j_call: TRBJ2-7

cdr3_nt: TGTGCCAGCAGCGTAGATCCCGGGTCCTACGAGCAGTACTTC
cdr3_aa: CASSVDPGSYEQYF
d_call: NA
clone_size: NA
cdr3_length: 14
v_call: TRBV9
j_call: TRBJ2-7

cdr3_nt: TGTGCCATCGGGGGGGGTTTGGAAGCTTTCTTT
cdr3_aa: CAIGGGLEAFF
d_call: NA
clone_size: few
cdr3_length: 11
v_call: TRBV10-3
j_call: TRBJ1-1

cdr3_nt: TGTGCCAGCAGTGACCACAGTTGGAATGAGCAGTTCTTC
cdr3_aa: CASSDHSWNEQFF
d_call: NA
clone_size: NA
cdr3_length: 13
v_call: TRBV6-5
j_call: TRBJ2-1